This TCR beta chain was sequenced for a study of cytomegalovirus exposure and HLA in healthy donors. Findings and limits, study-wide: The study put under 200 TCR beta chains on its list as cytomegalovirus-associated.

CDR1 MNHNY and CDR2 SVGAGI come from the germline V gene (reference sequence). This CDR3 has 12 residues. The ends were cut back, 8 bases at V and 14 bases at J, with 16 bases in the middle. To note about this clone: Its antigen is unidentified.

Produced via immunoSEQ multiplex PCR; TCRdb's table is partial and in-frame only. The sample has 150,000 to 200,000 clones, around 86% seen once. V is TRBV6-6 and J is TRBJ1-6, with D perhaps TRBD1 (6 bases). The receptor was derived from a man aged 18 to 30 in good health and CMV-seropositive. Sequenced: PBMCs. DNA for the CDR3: TGTGCCAGCGGCCCAGGGGATTGGTCCCTCCACTTT. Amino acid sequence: CASGPGDWSLHF.